This T cell receptor beta chain is drawn from a study of T cells after yellow fever vaccination. Study background: Where fractions had low cell numbers, libraries were prepared from them with the SMART-Seq v4 Ultra Low Input RNA kit.

Comments on this clonotype: The antigen is unknown. An end of the junction differs from the germline gene, which may be a read error.

A process of 5'RACE template switching, which added a universal primer site and UMIs, was used to make TCR cDNA. TCRdb recomputed calls from the 5' RACE reads with MiXCR, one row per CDR3 protein. In the table there are around 140,000 distinct CDR3 sequences, about 6.2% of which are singletons. Looked up from germline, CDR1 is SQVTM and CDR2 is ANQGSEA. The CDR3 extends over 12 amino acids. General observations from the study: A secondary response was less intense yet reached its peak sooner, at day 5 versus 15. Clones that expanded after primary vaccination mostly reappeared after the booster (around 96% CD4, approximately 87% CD8).

The chain is built from TRBV29-1 and TRBJ2-3, with D hard to call. This receptor was taken from a man aged 25 to 45 who received the YFV17D yellow fever vaccine. The source material was CD4+ T cells sorted from PBMCs, sampled 10 days after the yellow fever booster vaccination. The CDR3 nucleotides read TGCAGCGTTGGAGTCGGCACAGATAAGCAGTATTTT. It specifies CSVGVGTDKQYF.